This T cell receptor beta chain was recorded in a study of post-analysis software for immune sequencing data (dated by TCRdb to about 2015). As for the study more broadly: Recorded disease courses included relapsing-remitting, secondary progressive and progressive-relapsing multiple sclerosis, with some patients lacking subtype annotation. The patient repertoires were set against eleven to twelve previously published healthy control repertoires from donors whose ages ranged from about 6 to 25 years. A subset of samples was prepared in parallel using single-end sample barcoding, then pooled and co-amplified after Illumina adapter ligation.

Receptor amplification or capture employed PCR. Sequencing used an Illumina HiSeq 2500. Unique molecular identifiers were incorporated into TCR beta cDNA libraries to reduce PCR and sequencing biases. Approximately 500,000 cDNA molecules were obtained for every 1 to 10 million input T cells, so each molecule roughly corresponded to one T cell. Patient libraries were prepared and sequenced with the same protocol used for the earlier healthy control dataset. Samples belonging to the same batch were prepared together, multiplexed and sequenced on a shared HiSeq lane. Processing in the source paper ran as follows. MIGEC was used to process the raw barcoded reads, and molecular identifier groups with only a single read were discarded before consensus assembly and CDR3 extraction. VDJtools was used for post-analysis of the clonotype tables, with diversity normalized by down-sampling every dataset to the smallest sample size. Repertoire overlap clustering matched CDR3 amino acid but not nucleotide sequences to correct batch-related cross-sample contamination. The public reads were reprocessed in TCRdb via fastp at Q25 and MiXCR, keeping in-frame beta chains. Rows are combined by CDR3 protein, so each entry shows the most common genes and DNA. The V and J calls were not made by the authors but by TCRdb's processing. Across this sample there are approximately 440,000 distinct CDR3 sequences, with under 55% seen only once. Together, the top ten hold around 10% of the sample.

To demonstrate the VDJtools post-analysis software, TCR beta repertoires were profiled from the peripheral blood of 13 young patients with multiple sclerosis. The multiple sclerosis patients were children and adolescents between roughly 6 and 16 years of age. This clonotype has just one count. It has no known antigen specificity. Per-base qualities were not stored, and no clone one base away is much larger. Summary of the overall study and its limitations: When samples were clustered directly using the F measure, samples prepared in the same batch co-clustered strongly, which prompted a batch-effect correction. The control group was slightly older than the multiple sclerosis patient group. Multiple sclerosis patients had significantly lower normalized Chao1 diversity than controls, a result that suggests substantial peripheral T-cell clonal expansion.

Sequenced: blood. This sequence was found in a girl aged 10 to 17 with multiple sclerosis.

The nucleotide sequence reads as follows: TGCAGTGCTAGAGATCAATTAGGCCAGGGCACAGATACGCAGTATTTT. This encodes CSARDQLGQGTDTQYF. This receptor chain uses TRBV20-1 and TRBJ2-3; the D gene cannot be named for sure. Measured from the cysteine to the phenylalanine, the CDR3 is 16 residues long. The sequence is cut down to CDR3 DNA, 48 bases in frame from base 1. Per the germline V gene (reference sequence), DFQATT is the CDR1 and SNEGSKA is the CDR2. Between the V and J ends, shortened by 0 bases and 1 base respectively, the junction contains 14 bases.